This TCR beta chain is from a study of T cells in Graves' hyperthyroidism and ophthalmopathy. Overall study findings and caveats: Ophthalmopathy, as predicted by the model, came a median 6.5 months after the prediction. Most clonotypes expanded in thyroid above 0.001 were likewise present in blood.

The germline V gene encodes CDR1 SQVTM and CDR2 ANQGSEA. This CDR3 spans 10 amino acids. Trimming pared 7 bases from V and 1 base from J, leaving 4 bases between. Exclusion of patients followed from uncontrolled infection, other autoimmune disease, pregnancy or lactation. About this clonotype itself: The antigen is not known. This clone may be a read error of a much larger clone one base away. This likely comes from a read error, as the CDR3 has no conserved phenylalanine or tryptophan at its end.

Researchers amplified the TCR beta CDR3 regions from RNA transcripts. HTBI primers drove first-round RT-PCR of the TCR CDR3. TCRdb re-called the multiplex PCR reads with MiXCR, one entry per CDR3 protein. The data hold 540,000 or so distinct CDR3 sequences, with around 42% observed a single time. The V and J genes are TRBV29-1 and TRBJ1-1; D is uncertain. Sequencing was carried out using peripheral blood or thyroid tissue (not recorded which). This TCR came from an adult woman with Graves' disease, either hyperthyroidism or ophthalmopathy (not recorded which). The CDR3 sequence is CSARNTEAFS. The CDR3 DNA sequence: TGCAGCGCAAGGAACACTGAAGCTTTCTCT.